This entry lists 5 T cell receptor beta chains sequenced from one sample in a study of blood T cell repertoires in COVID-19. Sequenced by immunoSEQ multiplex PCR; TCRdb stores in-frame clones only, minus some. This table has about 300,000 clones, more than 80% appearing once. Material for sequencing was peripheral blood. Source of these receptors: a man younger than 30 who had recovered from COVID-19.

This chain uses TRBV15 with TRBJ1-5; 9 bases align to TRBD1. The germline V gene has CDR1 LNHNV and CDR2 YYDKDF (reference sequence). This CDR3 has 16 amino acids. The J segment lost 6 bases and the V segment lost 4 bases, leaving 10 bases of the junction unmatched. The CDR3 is CATSTWGQGDSQPQHF. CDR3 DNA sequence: TGTGCCACCAGCACTTGGGGACAGGGTGACAGTCAGCCCCAGCATTTT.

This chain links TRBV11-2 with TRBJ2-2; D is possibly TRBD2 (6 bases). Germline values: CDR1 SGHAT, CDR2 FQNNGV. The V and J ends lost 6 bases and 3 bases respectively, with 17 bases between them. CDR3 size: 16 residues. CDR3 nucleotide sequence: TGTGCCAGCAGTCAACGCGGGACTCCCGACACCGGGGAGCTGTTTTTT. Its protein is CASSQRGTPDTGELFF.

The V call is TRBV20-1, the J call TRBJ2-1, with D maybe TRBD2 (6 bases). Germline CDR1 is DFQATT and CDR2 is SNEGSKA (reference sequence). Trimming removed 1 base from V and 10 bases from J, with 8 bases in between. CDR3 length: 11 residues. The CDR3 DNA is TGCAGTGCTAGAGTAACTAGCGAGCAGTTCTTC. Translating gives CSARVTSEQFF.

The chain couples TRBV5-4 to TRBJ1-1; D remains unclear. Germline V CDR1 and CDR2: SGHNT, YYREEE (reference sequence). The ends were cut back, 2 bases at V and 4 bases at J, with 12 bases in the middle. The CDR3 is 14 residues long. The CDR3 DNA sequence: TGTGCCAGCAGCTTAGCGGGCAGGATCACTGAAGCTTTCTTT. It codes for CASSLAGRITEAFF. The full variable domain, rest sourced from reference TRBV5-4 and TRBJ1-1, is ETGVTQSPTHLIKTRGQQVTLRCSSQSGHNTVSWYQQALGQGPQFIFQYYREEENGRGNFPPRFSGLQFPNYSSELNVNALELDDSALYLCASSLAGRITEAFFGQGTRLTVV.

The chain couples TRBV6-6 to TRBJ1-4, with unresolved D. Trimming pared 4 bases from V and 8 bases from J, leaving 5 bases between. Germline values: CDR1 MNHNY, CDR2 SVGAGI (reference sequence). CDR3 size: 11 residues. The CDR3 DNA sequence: TGTGCCAGCAGTTGGCAGGAAAAACTGTTTTTT. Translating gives CASSWQEKLFF.